The text below deals with one TCR beta chain. What it binds is unknown. The assay was immunoSEQ multiplex PCR, and TCRdb's table has in-frame clones only and misses some. The table lists approximately 120,000 clones, around 94% of them singletons. The data are from a study of cytomegalovirus exposure and HLA in healthy donors. Study-wide context: A subsequent analysis stated that the 120 or so validation repertoires were run on the same platform as the approximately 610 first-cohort repertoires.

CDR3 length equals 15 residues. V shed 8 bases, J shed 7 bases, and the junction held 12 bases outside the gene matches. CDR1 is MRHNA, CDR2 SNTAGT, per germline. Findings and caveats of the study: Most TCR sequences were uncommon, yet certain public TCRs appeared in many donors. Cytomegalovirus-associated status was assigned to about 170 TCR beta chains.

The sequenced material came from PBMCs. The V call is TRBV6-4, the J call TRBJ2-2, with 8 bases identical to TRBD2. This TCR was recovered from a woman aged 18-35 years in good health and CMV-seronegative. As DNA, the CDR3 is TGTGCCAGCCGCGACGGGAGCGGGGGTTTCGGGGAGCTGTTTTTT. Its protein product is CASRDGSGGFGELFF.